This TCR beta chain is from a study of blood T cells in healthy people across ages. A second PCR of roughly 6 to 12 cycles used a sample-barcoded 5' primer and a J-beta primer mix. TCRdb reprocessed the 5' RACE reads via MiXCR and lists one record per CDR3 protein. The table shows approximately 2,000,000 distinct CDR3 sequences, with approximately 40% occurring only once. Germline V CDR1 and CDR2: SGHVS, FQNEAQ. V lost 2 bases and J 0 bases, leaving 20 bases between the germline ends. The CDR3 runs 19 residues. The sequence was collected from a human donor in good health. Sequencing was carried out using blood. This chain joins TRBV7-8 and TRBJ2-4; D gene uncertain. Here the CDR3 DNA reads TGTGCCAGCAGCTTATTGGCCCGGGTCAGGTACTTAGCCAAAAACATTCAGTACTTC. It codes for CASSLLARVRYLAKNIQYF. The full variable domain, completed using reference TRBV7-8 and TRBJ2-4, is GAGVSQSPRYKVAKRGQDVALRCDPISGHVSLFWYQQALGQGPEFLTYFQNEAQLDKSGLPSDRFFAERPEGSVSTLKIQRTQQEDSAVYLCASSLLARVRYLAKNIQYFGAGTRLSVL.